This T cell receptor (beta chain) originates from a study of cytomegalovirus exposure and HLA in healthy donors. Germline V gene lookup returns CDR1 SGHNT and CDR2 YYREEE (reference sequence). V dropped 5 bases and J dropped 8; count of bases not matched to a gene: 12. There are 14 residues in the CDR3. A remark on this clone: Antigen specificity is unknown.

Findings and caveats of the study: On later analysis, the bulk of CMV-associated TCR beta chains appeared to be HLA-restricted. Solely CMV serostatus was available to characterize immune exposure. Analyses of presence/absence relied on an assumption of roughly uniform sequencing depth across donors. Cytomegalovirus status, reportedly, was diagnosed with high specificity and sensitivity by the classifier.

It was with 60 Vbeta and 13 Jbeta primers that the PCR ran. Only in-frame clones appear in the TCRdb table, and some are missing; sequencing was by immunoSEQ multiplex PCR. Of around 150,000 clones listed, 70% to 80% are singletons. The TCR sequence derives from a man aged 50-59 years in good health and CMV-seropositive. V and J are TRBV5-4 and TRBJ1-2, with TRBD1 matching over 7 bases. The sequenced material came from PBMCs. CDR3 sequence: CASRRDSFSGGYTF. The CDR3 bases are TGTGCCAGCAGGAGGGACAGTTTTTCGGGCGGCTACACCTTC. The variable domain in full, completed from reference TRBV5-4 and TRBJ1-2, reads ETGVTQSPTHLIKTRGQQVTLRCSSQSGHNTVSWYQQALGQGPQFIFQYYREEENGRGNFPPRFSGLQFPNYSSELNVNALELDDSALYLCASRRDSFSGGYTFGSGTRLTVV.